These 27 T cell receptor beta chains share one sample of origin, sequenced in a study of blood T cell repertoires in COVID-19. Libraries were prepared by immunoSEQ multiplex PCR; TCRdb keeps only in-frame clonotypes and omits some of them. Seen here are 140,000 to 150,000 clones, 76% observed once, and the top ten hold about 4%. The sequenced sample was peripheral blood. The receptors shown here come from a man aged 55 to 69 with acute or convalescent COVID-19.

J is TRBJ2-7 and V is TRBV7-8, with TRBD2 matching over 10 bases. J was trimmed by 1 base and V by 5 bases; bases with no gene match: 8. The germline CDR1 and CDR2 sequences are SGHVS and FQNEAQ. CDR3 length: 16 amino acids. The DNA for the CDR3 is TGTGCCAGCAGCACCTCGCCTAGCGGGGGTTCCTACGAGCAGTACTTC. It encodes CASSTSPSGGSYEQYF. Filled out from reference TRBV7-8 and TRBJ2-7, the complete variable domain reads GAGVSQSPRYKVAKRGQDVALRCDPISGHVSLFWYQQALGQGPEFLTYFQNEAQLDKSGLPSDRFFAERPEGSVSTLKIQRTQQEDSAVYLCASSTSPSGGSYEQYFGPGTRLTVT.

This clone appeared once. This sequence joins TRBV18 and TRBJ2-5; TRBD2 agrees at 9 bases. Germline values: CDR1 KGHSH, CDR2 LQKENI. The CDR3 runs 16 residues. The V and J ends lost 9 bases and 5 bases, in that order; junction bases with no gene match: 16. The CDR3 is CASSREASGKEETQYF. In DNA, the CDR3 is TGTGCCAGTTCCAGGGAGGCTAGCGGGAAGGAGGAGACCCAGTACTTC.

This rearrangement joins TRBV2 to TRBJ1-6; 8 nucleotides align to TRBD1. The junction had 10 bases not matched to a gene; V was cut back by 5 bases and J by 7 bases. The CDR3 contains 16 residues. Looked up from germline, CDR1 is SNHLY and CDR2 is FYNNEI. CDR3 coding DNA: TGTGCCAGCAGTCCCCAGGGGGCGATTGGAAATTCACCCCTCCACTTT. It translates to CASSPQGAIGNSPLHF.

The V and J genes are TRBV25-1 and TRBJ2-3; D is undetermined. CDR3 length equals 13 residues. Trimming stripped 7 bases from V and 0 bases from J, with 8 bases between. Germline values: CDR1 MGHDK, CDR2 SYGVNS. The CDR3 DNA sequence: TGTGCCAGCATAATGTCTAGCACAGATACGCAGTATTTT. Translating it yields CASIMSSTDTQYF.

In its sample, this clone was seen a few times. This chain connects TRBV10-1 to TRBJ2-1; no definite D call. Germline V gives CDR1 WNHNN, CDR2 SYGVQD (reference sequence). The V gene lost 6 bases and the J gene lost 9 bases, with 15 bases spanning the gap. This CDR3 region has 13 residues. The CDR3 DNA sequence: TGCGCCAGCAGCCGAGCCCAGGCTGGTGAGCAGTTCTTC. Translated: CASSRAQAGEQFF.

This clone appeared a few times. This chain connects TRBV20-1 to TRBJ2-3; 9 nucleotides align to TRBD2. Germline loops: CDR1 DFQATT, CDR2 SNEGSKA (reference sequence). The CDR3 is 15 residues long. Losses at the gene ends were 3 bases for V and 4 bases for J; bases not matched to a gene: 8. The CDR3 loop reads CSASGGRARSDTQYF. The DNA for the CDR3 is TGCAGTGCTAGTGGCGGGAGGGCCCGATCAGATACGCAGTATTTT.

The rearrangement uses TRBV5-1 and TRBJ2-1; D not resolved. V lost 3 bases to trimming and J lost 3 bases, with 19 bases between them. The germline CDR1 and CDR2 sequences are SGHRS and YFSETQ. CDR3 size: 17 residues. The CDR3 coding sequence is TGCGCCAGCAGCTCCCCTCGTGCGGCCCCCCACTACAATGAGCAGTTCTTC. It is translated as CASSSPRAAPHYNEQFF.

This clone was seen only a few times. The chain combines TRBV5-5 with TRBJ2-1; 8 bases align to TRBD1. J gave up 4 bases and V 0 bases, and 6 bases lay outside the gene matches. This CDR3 comprises 16 residues. CDR1 is SGHKS and CDR2 is YYEKEE in the germline V gene (reference sequence). CDR3: CASSLGVGQVYNEQFF. The CDR3 DNA is TGTGCCAGCAGCTTGGGAGTGGGACAGGTTTACAATGAGCAGTTCTTC.

The gene calls are TRBV6-5 and TRBJ2-2; a possible D gene is TRBD1 (5 bases). V was shortened by 6 bases and J by 0 bases, with 8 bases between the two germline ends. CDR1 and CDR2 from the germline V gene are MNHEY and SVGAGI. This CDR3 comprises 14 residues. The CDR3 region is CASRQASNTGELFF. CDR3 nucleotides: TGTGCCAGCAGACAGGCTTCGAACACCGGGGAGCTGTTTTTT.

The chain recombines TRBV9 with TRBJ2-2; D gene uncertain. The V gene's germline CDR1 is SGDLS and CDR2 YYNGEE. The CDR3 runs to 12 residues. V lost 4 bases, J lost 5 bases, and 6 bases lay in between. CDR3 in DNA: TGTGCCAGCAGCCCCCAAACCGGGGAGCTGTTTTTT. Residues: CASSPQTGELFF. Complete variable domain (other parts from reference TRBV9 and TRBJ2-2): DSGVTQTPKHLITATGQRVTLRCSPRSGDLSVYWYQQSLDQGLQFLIQYYNGEERAKGNILERFSAQQFPDLHSELNLSSLELGDSALYFCASSPQTGELFFGEGSRLTVL.

The chain employs TRBV3-1 (or the pseudogene TRBV3-2) and TRBJ1-2; TRBD1 aligns across 9 bases. This CDR3 contains 13 residues. CDR1 is LGHDT and CDR2 is YNNKEL in the germline V gene (reference sequence). With V trimmed by 4 bases and J by 4 bases, 1 base remained unmatched. CDR3 sequence (DNA): TGTGCCAGCAGCCTGACAGGGGGCTATGGCTACACCTTC. This gives the protein CASSLTGGYGYTF.

The chain couples TRBV27 to TRBJ2-3; 14 positions match TRBD2. The CDR3 sequence is 16 residues long. CDR1 and CDR2 (germline): MNHEY, SMNVEV (reference sequence). Losses at the gene ends were 6 bases for V and 6 bases for J; bases not matched to a gene: 8. CDR3 residues: CASSYGLAGGGDTQYF. The CDR3 DNA sequence: TGTGCCAGCAGCTACGGACTAGCGGGAGGAGGGGATACGCAGTATTTT.

The chain carries TRBV7-9 and TRBJ1-2; no clear D gene. This CDR3 region has 13 residues. Trimming took 3 bases from V and 7 from J, leaving 12 bases between them. Germline-derived CDR1 and CDR2 are SEHNR and FQNEAQ (reference sequence). The DNA for the CDR3 is TGTGCCAGCAGCTTTGACACCGGTGGTGGCTACACCTTC. It codes for CASSFDTGGGYTF.

The J gene is TRBJ2-7, the V gene TRBV19; 10 bases match TRBD2. The CDR3 is made up of 15 amino acids. Trimming removed 5 bases from V and 5 bases from J; junction bases left unmatched: 9. Germline V gives CDR1 LNHDA, CDR2 SQIVND (reference sequence). For the CDR3, the DNA is TGTGCCAGTAGTGAGGGACTAGCGTATCTCAACGAGCAGTACTTC. It codes for CASSEGLAYLNEQYF.

The V and J genes are TRBV18 and TRBJ2-7, with TRBD1 matching over 12 bases. Germline V gene sequence: CDR1 KGHSH, CDR2 LQKENI. V lost 3 bases to trimming and J lost 0 bases; unmatched junction nucleotides: 3. This CDR3 region has 16 residues. The DNA for the CDR3 is TGTGCCAGCTCACCGGGGACAGGGGGCCGCTCCTACGAGCAGTACTTC. Protein product: CASSPGTGGRSYEQYF.

The chain joins TRBV11-2 to TRBJ2-5; 14 positions match TRBD2. CDR1 is SGHAT, CDR2 FQNNGV, per germline. The CDR3 contains 15 residues. Trimming at V came to 4 bases and at J to 4 bases, leaving 2 bases not matched to a gene. The CDR3 loop is CASSYGLAGGETQYF. CDR3 sequence (DNA): TGTGCCAGCAGCTACGGACTAGCGGGAGGAGAGACCCAGTACTTC. Supplemented by reference TRBV11-2 and TRBJ2-5, the full variable domain reads EAGVAQSPRYKIIEKRQSVAFWCNPISGHATLYWYQQILGQGPKLLIQFQNNGVVDDSQLPKDRFSAERLKGVDSTLKIQPAKLEDSAVYLCASSYGLAGGETQYFGPGTRLLVL.

The V and J genes are TRBV11-3 and TRBJ2-5, with D tentatively TRBD1 (6 bases). The germline V gene has CDR1 SGHNT and CDR2 YENEEA. CDR3 length: 14 residues. The germline V and J ends were trimmed by 6 bases and 3 bases, with 14 bases remaining between them. CDR3 residues: CASSSTGSEETQYF. The DNA of the CDR3 is TGTGCCAGCAGTTCAACAGGGTCCGAAGAGACCCAGTACTTC.

CDR3 amino acids: CASSTGRLAVCMETQYF. The CDR3 bases are TGCGCCAGCAGTACCGGCCGGCTAGCGGTGTGTATGGAGACCCAGTACTTC. The chain is built from TRBV23-1 and TRBJ2-5; TRBD2 matches at 7 bases. TRBV23-1 is noted as an ORF with a role that remains uncertain. This CDR3 contains 17 residues. Trimming took 5 bases from V and 5 from J; bases not matched to a gene: 17.

This chain uses TRBV7-3 with TRBJ2-1; 10 bases are shared with TRBD1. The J segment lost 5 bases and the V segment lost 5 bases, leaving 6 bases of the junction unmatched. Germline V gene sequence: CDR1 SGHTA, CDR2 FQGTGA. CDR3 size: 15 residues. The CDR3 nucleotides read TGTGCCAGCAGCCCCCCCGGGACAGGGGACAATGAGCAGTTCTTC. It yields the protein CASSPPGTGDNEQFF.

This chain uses TRBV5-1 with TRBJ2-5, with 8 bases matching TRBD2. This CDR3 region has 14 residues. The V gene end was trimmed by 2 bases and the J gene end by 1 base; junction bases not matched to a gene: 1. The germline V gene encodes CDR1 SGHRS and CDR2 YFSETQ. The CDR3 sequence is CASSLGLAQETQYF. CDR3 DNA sequence: TGCGCCAGCAGCTTAGGACTAGCCCAAGAGACCCAGTACTTC.

The chain carries TRBV6-5 and TRBJ2-1; 14 positions agree with TRBD2. In germline, CDR1 is MNHEY, CDR2 SVGAGI. This CDR3 has 15 amino acids. Unmatched junction bases numbered 2, after V lost 5 bases and J lost 5 bases. CDR3 protein: CASSRTSGRHNEQFF. DNA for the CDR3: TGTGCCAGCAGTAGGACTAGCGGGAGGCACAATGAGCAGTTCTTC.

The rearrangement uses TRBV10-1 and TRBJ2-7; 10 positions agree with TRBD1. This CDR3 spans 15 amino acids. The germline V gene has CDR1 WNHNN and CDR2 SYGVQD (reference sequence). V lost 8 bases, J lost 3 bases, and 10 bases stayed unmatched. The DNA of the CDR3 is TGCGCCAGCCAGGCGACCGGGACAGGGGACTACGAGCAGTACTTC. As protein: CASQATGTGDYEQYF.

This clone came up once. J is TRBJ2-1 and V is TRBV5-4, with D possibly being TRBD2 (6 bases). This CDR3 spans 15 amino acids. CDR1 and CDR2 (germline): SGHNT, YYREEE (reference sequence). V was shortened by 2 bases and J by 0 bases, with 9 bases between the two germline ends. CDR3 sequence reads: CASSFGSASYNEQFF. The CDR3 DNA follows: TGTGCCAGCAGCTTCGGGAGTGCCTCCTACAATGAGCAGTTCTTC.

The rearrangement uses TRBV4-2 and TRBJ1-1; 7 bases match TRBD1. Germline-derived CDR1 and CDR2 are LGHNA and YNFKEQ. The CDR3 consists of 17 residues. J gave up 0 bases and V 4 bases, and 11 bases lay outside the gene matches. CDR3 in DNA: TGTGCCAGCAGCCCCCGCGGAGGGGGCGAGGTGAACACTGAAGCTTTCTTT. Amino acid sequence: CASSPRGGGEVNTEAFF.

This chain uses TRBV19 with TRBJ2-3; 10 nucleotides align to TRBD2. The CDR3 spans 16 residues. Losses at the gene ends were 3 bases for V and 4 bases for J; bases not matched to a gene: 7. Germline CDR1 and CDR2: LNHDA and SQIVND (reference sequence). In DNA, the CDR3 is TGTGCCAGTAGTATCAGTCTAGCGGGAGCGTCAGATACGCAGTATTTT. Amino acid sequence: CASSISLAGASDTQYF.

The chain joins TRBV18 to TRBJ1-3; D perhaps matches TRBD1 (5 bases). Germline CDR1 is KGHSH and CDR2 is LQKENI. The CDR3 runs 16 residues. The germline V and J ends were trimmed by 3 bases and 0 bases, with 12 bases remaining between them. The CDR3 region has the DNA TGTGCCAGCTCACCCGATTCAGGGTTCTCTGGAAACACCATATATTTT. Protein product: CASSPDSGFSGNTIYF.

This clone was picked up one time. This chain connects TRBV5-6 to TRBJ2-5; unclear D gene. This CDR3 contains 13 residues. Germline values: CDR1 SGHDT, CDR2 YYEEEE. V lost 1 base and J lost 4, with 8 bases in between. The CDR3: CASSLLGGETQYF. CDR3 DNA sequence: TGTGCCAGCAGCTTGTTAGGCGGAGAGACCCAGTACTTC. The full variable domain, with the rest looked up from reference TRBV5-6 and TRBJ2-5, is DAGVTQSPTHLIKTRGQQVTLRCSPKSGHDTVSWYQQALGQGPQFIFQYYEEEERQRGNFPDRFSGHQFPNYSSELNVNALLLGDSALYLCASSLLGGETQYFGPGTRLLVL.